Below, 27 T cell receptor beta chains from the same sample are listed, as sequenced in a study of cytomegalovirus exposure and HLA in healthy donors. PCR amplification relied on 60 Vbeta primers (plus 13 Jbeta primers). Sequencing was performed with immunoSEQ multiplex PCR; in TCRdb, only in-frame clones are kept and a portion is missing. Here the sample spans about 190,000 clones, roughly 73% being singletons. The sequencing sample was made of PBMCs. The receptors come from a woman aged 25 to 39 in good health and CMV-seropositive.

This clone was seen a single time. This chain uses TRBV28 with TRBJ2-5, with D possibly being TRBD2 (5 bases). This CDR3 spans 13 amino acids. The germline CDR1 and CDR2 sequences are MDHEN and SYDVKM. Trimming took 6 bases from V and 3 from J, leaving 11 bases between them. In nucleotides, the CDR3 is TGTGCCAGCAGGAGGAAAGCGGAAGAGACCCAGTACTTC. This codes for CASRRKAEETQYF.

This clone appeared a few times. The rearrangement uses TRBV9 and TRBJ1-2, with D hard to call. From germline, CDR1 is SGDLS and CDR2 YYNGEE. Trimming took off 3 bases at V and 2 bases at J, with 11 bases between the two ends. The CDR3 runs 14 residues. The CDR3 here is CASSAGDGNYGYTF. The CDR3 nucleotides are TGTGCCAGCAGCGCCGGCGACGGGAACTATGGCTACACCTTC.

This clone has only one observation. The chain recombines TRBV7-3 with TRBJ2-2; 10 nucleotides match TRBD2. Germline V gene sequence: CDR1 SGHTA, CDR2 FQGTGA. V was clipped by 3 bases and J by 6 bases; unmatched bases: 4. The CDR3 length is 15 residues. DNA of the CDR3: TGTGCCAGCAGCTTCGGCCTAGCGGGAGCCGGGGAGCTGTTTTTT. Translating it yields CASSFGLAGAGELFF.

This sequence joins TRBV7-9 and TRBJ1-5, with D maybe TRBD1 (6 bases). The V gene lost 1 base and the J gene lost 3 bases, with 7 bases spanning the gap. This CDR3 spans 14 amino acids. CDR1 and CDR2 (germline): SEHNR, FQNEAQ (reference sequence). Written as DNA, the CDR3 is TGTGCCAGCAGCTTAGTGGGGGCCAATCAGCCCCAGCATTTT. This codes for CASSLVGANQPQHF.

V usage is TRBV7-9 and J usage is TRBJ2-1; 10 nucleotides match TRBD2. This CDR3 spans 19 amino acids. Germline lookup yields CDR1 SEHNR and CDR2 FQNEAQ (reference sequence). V was clipped by 2 bases and J by 3 bases; unmatched bases: 13. DNA of the CDR3: TGTGCCAGCAGCTTAAGCTTGGTCGTCCCTAGCGGGAGCTACAATGAGCAGTTCTTC. This sequence encodes CASSLSLVVPSGSYNEQFF.

The chain is built from TRBV30 and TRBJ1-4, with D hard to call. The CDR3 runs to 14 residues. V was clipped by 2 bases and J by 10 bases, with 17 bases between them. In germline, CDR1 is GTSNPN, CDR2 SVGIG (reference sequence). This CDR3 reads CAWSLSARERKLFF. In DNA form, the CDR3 reads TGTGCCTGGAGTTTAAGTGCTCGGGAAAGAAAACTGTTTTTT. Drawing the rest from reference TRBV30 and TRBJ1-4, the complete variable domain is SQTIHQWPATLVQPVGSPLSLECTVEGTSNPNLYWYRQAAGRGLQLLFYSVGIGQISSEVPQNLSASRPQDRQFILSSKKLLLSDSGFYLCAWSLSARERKLFFGSGTQLSVL.

The chain combines TRBV18 with TRBJ2-2; 10 bases map to TRBD2. The V gene's germline CDR1 is KGHSH and CDR2 LQKENI. V was clipped by 1 base and J by 6 bases; unmatched bases: 2. This CDR3 region has 15 residues. The chain's CDR3 is CASSPLLAGSGELFF. CDR3 bases: TGTGCCAGCTCACCACTACTAGCGGGGTCCGGGGAGCTGTTTTTT.

V and J are TRBV7-2 and TRBJ1-6, with 7 bases aligning to TRBD1. CDR1 is SGHTA and CDR2 is FQGNSA in the germline V gene. The CDR3 length is 15 residues. The V gene end was trimmed by 5 bases and the J gene end by 9 bases; junction bases not matched to a gene: 10. This CDR3 reads CASSLSRGMGSPLHF. As DNA, the CDR3 is TGTGCCAGCAGCCTCTCCAGGGGGATGGGTTCACCCCTCCACTTT. Complete variable domain (other parts from reference TRBV7-2 and TRBJ1-6): GAGVSQSPSNKVTEKGKDVELRCDPISGHTALYWYRQSLGQGLEFLIYFQGNSAPDKSGLPSDRFSAERTGGSVSTLTIQRTQQEDSAVYLCASSLSRGMGSPLHFGNGTRLTVT.

The gene calls are TRBV29-1 and TRBJ2-5, with TRBD1 matching over 8 bases. Germline V gene sequence: CDR1 SQVTM, CDR2 ANQGSEA. The CDR3 loop spans 13 amino acids. The V segment lost 3 bases and the J segment 5 bases; nucleotides outside the gene matches: 5. The CDR3 DNA reads TGCAGCGTTGACACAAACAGGGGGGAGACCCAGTACTTC. This sequence encodes CSVDTNRGETQYF.

V gene TRBV4-2 combines with J gene TRBJ1-1, with 7 nucleotides matching TRBD1. Trimming took 3 bases from V and 10 from J; bases not matched to a gene: 8. The germline V gene encodes CDR1 LGHNA and CDR2 YNFKEQ. This CDR3 has 13 amino acids. Written as DNA, the CDR3 is TGTGCCAGCAGCCAGGGGCCCGGACAGGCAGCTTTCTTT. It translates to CASSQGPGQAAFF.

The genes are TRBV4-3 and TRBJ2-2; D possibly corresponds to TRBD2 (6 bases). Germline values: CDR1 LGHNA, CDR2 YSLEER. The length of the CDR3 is 16 residues. The V end lost 4 bases, the J end lost 3 bases, and 15 bases lay between the germline ends. Here the CDR3 DNA reads TGCGCCAGCAGCCCAAGGCGGGGTCAGGACACCGGGGAGCTGTTTTTT. Its translation is CASSPRRGQDTGELFF.

Comment on this clone: Distinct nucleotide sequences in the sample also encode this CDR3. V and J are TRBV5-1 and TRBJ2-5, with 8 bases identical to TRBD1. Looked up from germline, CDR1 is SGHRS and CDR2 is YFSETQ. J was trimmed by 5 bases and V by 0 bases; bases with no gene match: 3. This CDR3 spans 14 amino acids. In nucleotides, the CDR3 is TGCGCCAGCAGCTTGGACAGGGGGAGGGAGACCCAGTACTTC. This encodes CASSLDRGRETQYF.

J is TRBJ2-5 and V is TRBV5-5; no clear D gene. The length of the CDR3 is 13 residues. V shed 5 bases and J shed 3 bases, with 11 bases lying between them. Germline V gene sequence: CDR1 SGHKS, CDR2 YYEKEE (reference sequence). The CDR3, as DNA: TGTGCCAGCAGTCCGACTGGTGAAGAGACCCAGTACTTC. Amino acids: CASSPTGEETQYF.

This chain uses TRBV29-1 with TRBJ2-6; 7 bases are shared with TRBD2. This CDR3 is 13 amino acids long. J gave up 1 base and V 6 bases, and 0 bases lay outside the gene matches. Germline assignment: CDR1 SQVTM and CDR2 ANQGSEA. The CDR3 here is CSVGLSGANVLTF. For the CDR3, the DNA is TGCAGCGTGGGACTATCTGGGGCCAACGTCCTGACTTTC.

The table lists this clone with a few counts. The V and J genes are TRBV28 and TRBJ1-5; 10 nucleotides agree with TRBD1. Germline lookup yields CDR1 MDHEN and CDR2 SYDVKM. The length of the CDR3 is 15 residues. V dropped 6 bases and J dropped 9; count of bases not matched to a gene: 11. This CDR3 is CASSSRDRGFGPQHF. CDR3 bases: TGTGCCAGCAGCAGCCGGGACAGGGGCTTCGGGCCCCAGCATTTT.

This sequence joins TRBV28 and TRBJ1-3, with 10 nucleotides matching TRBD1. The length of the CDR3 is 15 residues. The germline V gene has CDR1 MDHEN and CDR2 SYDVKM. Losses at the gene ends were 3 bases for V and 8 bases for J; bases not matched to a gene: 7. The CDR3 DNA follows: TGTGCCAGCAGTTTTACCGGGGACAGGGGCCACACCATATATTTT. It specifies CASSFTGDRGHTIYF.

V gene TRBV5-1 combines with J gene TRBJ2-5; TRBD1 agrees at 8 bases. In germline, CDR1 is SGHRS, CDR2 YFSETQ. V was pared by 1 base and J by 4 bases, with 12 bases of the junction left unmatched. CDR3 length: 17 residues. In DNA form, the CDR3 reads TGCGCCAGCAGCTTGAACGGTGGACAGGGAGGATCAGAGACCCAGTACTTC. It specifies CASSLNGGQGGSETQYF.

This clone was found once. CDR3 in DNA: TGTGCCAGCAGCTTAGATACAGGGGGGGCAGATACGCAGTATTTT. It specifies CASSLDTGGADTQYF. The chain uses TRBV7-9 and TRBJ2-3, with D possibly matching TRBD1 (8 bases). The germline V gene has CDR1 SEHNR and CDR2 FQNEAQ (reference sequence). This CDR3 contains 15 residues. V gave up 1 base and J gave up 4 bases, with 12 bases separating them.

The chain is built from TRBV27 and TRBJ2-7, with 9 nucleotides matching TRBD2. The CDR3 totals 15 residues. V lost 2 bases and J lost 5; bases outside the gene matches: 7. The germline CDR1 and CDR2 sequences are MNHEY and SMNVEV (reference sequence). The CDR3 bases are TGTGCCAGCAGTTTAGGGCTAGCGGGACCGAACGAGCAGTACTTC. Its translation is CASSLGLAGPNEQYF.

The V call is TRBV4-2, the J call TRBJ1-1; 12 nucleotides agree with TRBD1. This CDR3 spans 15 amino acids. CDR1 LGHNA and CDR2 YNFKEQ come from the germline V gene. The V and J ends lost 1 base and 7 bases, in that order; junction bases with no gene match: 4. The CDR3: CASSQGDRGQGEAFF. CDR3 nucleotides: TGTGCCAGCAGCCAAGGGGACAGGGGGCAAGGTGAAGCTTTCTTT.

The chain couples TRBV5-1 to TRBJ2-7; 9 positions agree with TRBD1. CDR1 and CDR2 from the germline V gene are SGHRS and YFSETQ. Trimming removed 5 bases from V and 5 bases from J; junction bases left unmatched: 8. The CDR3 totals 14 residues. The chain's CDR3 is CASRPGTGRNEQYF. The CDR3 DNA is TGCGCCAGCAGGCCCGGGACAGGGAGAAACGAGCAGTACTTC.

The chain uses TRBV28 and TRBJ2-7, with no clear D. CDR3 length: 14 residues. Germline CDR1 reads MDHEN; CDR2 reads SYDVKM. Trimming cost V 0 bases and J 1 base, with 7 bases left between them. The CDR3 is CASSLWKESYEQYF. The CDR3 nucleotides read TGTGCCAGCAGTTTATGGAAAGAGTCCTACGAGCAGTACTTC.

Here the CDR3 reads CAIGTSGADTQYF. The CDR3 nucleotides are TGTGCCATCGGGACTAGCGGGGCAGATACGCAGTATTTT. The V call is TRBV10-3, the J call TRBJ2-3, with 13 bases fitting TRBD2. V shed 8 bases, J shed 4 bases, and the junction held 0 bases outside the gene matches. CDR1 ENHRY and CDR2 SYGVKD come from the germline V gene. The CDR3 has 13 residues.

V and J are TRBV5-6 and TRBJ1-5; D may be TRBD1 (5 bases). The germline V and J ends were trimmed by 3 bases and 0 bases, with 13 bases remaining between them. Germline V gene data show CDR1 as SGHDT and CDR2 as YYEEEE. The CDR3 has 16 amino acids. Written as DNA, the CDR3 is TGTGCCAGCAGCTCCCTGGGGCAGCTTAGCAATCAGCCCCAGCATTTT. Protein product: CASSSLGQLSNQPQHF.

There are a few counts of this clone. The chain has TRBV19 and TRBJ2-7, with 7 bases identical to TRBD1. The CDR3 is made up of 15 amino acids. Germline trimming cut 0 bases from V and 2 bases from J; bases unmatched to any gene: 4. Germline lookup yields CDR1 LNHDA and CDR2 SQIVND (reference sequence). The CDR3 region has the DNA TGTGCCAGTAGTATAGAGGGGACAGTGGCCTACGAGCAGTACTTC. Translated, it gives CASSIEGTVAYEQYF.

The chain employs TRBV18 and TRBJ2-4; 7 bases are a match to TRBD2. The germline V gene has CDR1 KGHSH and CDR2 LQKENI. This CDR3 is built from 16 residues. V shed 3 bases, J shed 1 base, and the junction held 6 bases outside the gene matches. In DNA form, the CDR3 reads TGTGCCAGCTCACCGACTAGCCTCCTGGCCAAAAACATTCAGTACTTC. Translating it yields CASSPTSLLAKNIQYF. Full variable domain (outside the CDR3, taken from reference TRBV18 and TRBJ2-4): NAGVMQNPRHLVRRRGQEARLRCSPMKGHSHVYWYRQLPEEGLKFMVYLQKENIIDESGMPKERFSAEFPKEGPSILRIQQVVRGDSAAYFCASSPTSLLAKNIQYFGAGTRLSVL.

This clone occurred once. The J gene is TRBJ2-7, the V gene TRBV2, with 11 bases that match TRBD2. Trimming cost V 8 bases and J 2 bases; bases outside gene matches: 8. Germline CDR1 reads SNHLY; CDR2 reads FYNNEI. This CDR3 spans 15 amino acids. CDR3 residues: CASRRTSGQTYEQYF. The CDR3 region has the DNA TGTGCCAGCCGGAGGACTAGCGGGCAGACCTACGAGCAGTACTTC.